In its sample, the clone carrying this T cell receptor beta chain was seen a few times. Its antigen is undetermined. CDR3 length equals 14 residues. Looked up from germline, CDR1 is MDHEN and CDR2 is SYDVKM. The ends were cut back, 3 bases at V and 7 bases at J, with 15 bases in the middle. This entry belongs to a study of beta chain features in type 1 diabetes. The authors reverse transcribed all of the isolated RNA, so sequencing captured expressed TCRB transcripts. Generated by immunoSEQ multiplex PCR, the TCRdb table keeps only in-frame clones and is missing some. The data contain about 160,000 clones, roughly 8% of them singletons. Findings of the study overall: Across all four CD4+ subsets, people with type 1 diabetes showed modestly shorter TCRB CDR3s.

The chain recombines TRBV28 with TRBJ2-5; tentative D call: TRBD2 (6 bases). Sequencing used central memory CD4+ T cells from blood. The TCR comes from a man in his late teens or twenties with type 1 diabetes. In nucleotides, the CDR3 is TGTGCCAGCAGTTTCTCGGGGGTTCGGTGGACCCAGTACTTC. Protein: CASSFSGVRWTQYF.